The clone carrying this T cell receptor beta chain came up a few times. TCRdb passed the 5' RACE reads through MiXCR, listing each CDR3 protein once. The sample includes 650,000 to 750,000 distinct CDR3 sequences, roughly 20% seen only once; the top ten take 4.3%. The sample comes from a study of identical twins. The CDR3 totals 14 residues. J lost 7 bases, V lost 6 bases, and 7 bases had no gene match. From germline, CDR1 is MNHEY and CDR2 SMNVEV (reference sequence). These data were likewise used in another study, on T cells expressing NK-cell markers.

This TCR came from a woman aged 18-29 years in good health. The sequencing sample was made of PBMCs. The V call is TRBV27, the J call TRBJ2-5; 11 bases fit TRBD1. DNA of the CDR3: TGTGCCAGCAGGCGAGGGACAGGGGGGAGGACCCAGTACTTC. Its protein is CASRRGTGGRTQYF.